This T cell receptor beta chain came from a study of blood T cell repertoires in COVID-19 (dated by TCRdb to 2020 to 2021). Describing the broader study: Collaborator samples came from the United States, Italy and Spain and covered acute and convalescent phases of COVID-19. The prospective study material was composed of cDNA or gDNA derived from T cells, B-cell-depleted T cells, or PBMCs. Deeply sampled blood TCRbeta repertoires from subjects exposed to, actively infected with, or recovered from COVID-19 were included in the dataset. The repertoires were made available in a free public database intended to serve as a resource for research on the immune response to SARS-CoV-2. The samples were drawn from the first 160 participants of the ongoing ImmuneRACE study and from 1,200 or so subjects provided by 6 global collaborators. The sample metadata nearly always contained a de-identified subject ID, COVID-19 status, age in years and sex. Where available, HLA class I and class II types were taken from metadata supplied by the sample provider and were not determined by assay-based typing. Beyond this particular receptor, the publication reports: The amount of clinical and demographic metadata varied by source and participant and was provided uncurated.

This clone was seen a single time. Its antigen is not yet known. No base quality values were provided; no much bigger clone lies one nucleotide off. CDR1 SEHNR and CDR2 FQNEAQ were looked up in the germline V gene (reference sequence). From the cysteine up to the phenylalanine, the CDR3 has a length of 11 residues. Left in the record is the CDR3 DNA by itself, 33 bases read in frame from the first base. V sheds 2 bases and J sheds 9 bases, leaving 8 bases between their ends. TCRbeta CDR3 regions were amplified from genomic DNA using the immunoSEQ Assay, a bias-controlled multiplex PCR. On the study's bioinformatics: The number of nucleated cells in each sample was estimated by amplification of reference gene primers within the assay. Sequence reads were collapsed and filtered to measure the absolute abundance of every unique TCRbeta CDR3 rearrangement. For each sample, productive Simpson clonality was calculated as the square root of Simpson's diversity index across productive rearrangements. TCRdb took over this immuneACCESS table, retaining in-frame rearrangements with V and J assigned. Such tables are incomplete; in checked studies, under half of the missing clones stem from an unresolved V gene, and the remainder is unexplained. V and J calls and clone size come straight from that table; D and trimming were deduced from the DNA. This sample comprises about 270,000 clones, about 87% of them detected only once. Of the sample, 4.1% is held by the ten largest clones.

In the prospective study, participants were roughly 18 to 100 years old, resided in about two dozen geographic areas of the United States, and were enrolled through a virtual design. To assign participants to cohorts, the prospective study relied on clinical history that participants themselves reported in a screening survey and a study questionnaire. Each participant in the prospective study had whole blood, serum and a nasopharyngeal or oropharyngeal swab collected by mobile phlebotomists. Participants in the prospective study had the option to provide additional blood draws and questionnaires over an approximately 2-month period. Before DNA extraction, blood samples from the prospective study were shipped at room temperature or frozen.

Sequencing input: PBMCs or T cells enriched from blood (not recorded which). This receptor was identified in a woman under 40 with acute COVID-19. The chain links TRBV7-9 with TRBJ2-7; TRBD2 could be the D gene, as 5 bases match. The CDR3 region has the sequence CASSLSGVQYF. The bases are TGTGCCAGCAGCTTATCCGGGGTGCAGTACTTC.